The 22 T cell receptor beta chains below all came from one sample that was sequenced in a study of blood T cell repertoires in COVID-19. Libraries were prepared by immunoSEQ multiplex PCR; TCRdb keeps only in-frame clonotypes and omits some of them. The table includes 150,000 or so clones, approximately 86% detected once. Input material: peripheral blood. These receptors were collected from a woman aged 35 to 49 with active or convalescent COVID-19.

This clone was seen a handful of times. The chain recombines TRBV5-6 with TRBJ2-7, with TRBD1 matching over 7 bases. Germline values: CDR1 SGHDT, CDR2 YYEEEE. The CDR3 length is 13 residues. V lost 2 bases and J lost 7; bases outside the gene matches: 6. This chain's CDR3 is CASSFRDRVEQYF. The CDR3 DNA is TGTGCCAGCAGCTTTCGGGACAGAGTGGAGCAGTACTTC.

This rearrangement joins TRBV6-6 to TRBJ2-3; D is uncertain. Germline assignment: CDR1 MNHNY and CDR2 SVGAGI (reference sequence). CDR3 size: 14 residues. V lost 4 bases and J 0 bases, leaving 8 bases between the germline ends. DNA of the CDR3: TGTGCCAGCAGTTTCGCCGGGAGCACAGATACGCAGTATTTT. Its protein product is CASSFAGSTDTQYF.

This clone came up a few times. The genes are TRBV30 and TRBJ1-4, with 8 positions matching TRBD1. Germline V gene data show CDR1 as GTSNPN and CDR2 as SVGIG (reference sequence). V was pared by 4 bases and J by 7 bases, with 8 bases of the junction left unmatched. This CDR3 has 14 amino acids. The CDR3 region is CAWNGQGLSEKLFF. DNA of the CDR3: TGTGCCTGGAACGGACAGGGTTTGAGTGAAAAACTGTTTTTT. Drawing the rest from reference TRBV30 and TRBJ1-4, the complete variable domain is SQTIHQWPATLVQPVGSPLSLECTVEGTSNPNLYWYRQAAGRGLQLLFYSVGIGQISSEVPQNLSASRPQDRQFILSSKKLLLSDSGFYLCAWNGQGLSEKLFFGSGTQLSVL.

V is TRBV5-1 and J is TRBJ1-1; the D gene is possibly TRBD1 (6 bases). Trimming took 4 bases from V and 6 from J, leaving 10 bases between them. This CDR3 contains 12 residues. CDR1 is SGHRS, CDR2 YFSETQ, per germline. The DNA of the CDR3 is TGCGCCAGCAGCCCGGGACACCCTGAAGCTTTCTTT. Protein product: CASSPGHPEAFF.

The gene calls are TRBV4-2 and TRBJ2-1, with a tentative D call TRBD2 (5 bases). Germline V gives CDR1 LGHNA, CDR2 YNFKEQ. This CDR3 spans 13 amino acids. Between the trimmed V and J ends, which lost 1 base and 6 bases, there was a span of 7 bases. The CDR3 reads CASSQAGTNEQFF. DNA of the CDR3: TGTGCCAGCAGCCAAGCGGGAACCAATGAGCAGTTCTTC.

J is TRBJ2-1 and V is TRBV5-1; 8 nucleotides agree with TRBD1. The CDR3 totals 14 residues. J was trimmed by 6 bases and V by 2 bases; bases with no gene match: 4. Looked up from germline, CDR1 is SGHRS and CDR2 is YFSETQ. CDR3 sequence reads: CASSFARGPNEQFF. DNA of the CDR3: TGCGCCAGCAGCTTCGCCAGGGGGCCCAATGAGCAGTTCTTC.

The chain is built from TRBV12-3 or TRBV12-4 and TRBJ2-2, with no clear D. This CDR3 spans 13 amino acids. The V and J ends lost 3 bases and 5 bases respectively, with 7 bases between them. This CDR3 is CASSLRQTGELFF. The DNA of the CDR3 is TGTGCCAGCAGTTTGAGGCAAACCGGGGAGCTGTTTTTT.

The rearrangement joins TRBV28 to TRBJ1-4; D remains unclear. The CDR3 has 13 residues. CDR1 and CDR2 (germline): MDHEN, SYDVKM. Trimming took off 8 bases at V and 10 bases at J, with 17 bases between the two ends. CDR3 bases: TGTGCCAGCTACGCCACAGAGGGTGGAAAACTGTTTTTT. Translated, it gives CASYATEGGKLFF.

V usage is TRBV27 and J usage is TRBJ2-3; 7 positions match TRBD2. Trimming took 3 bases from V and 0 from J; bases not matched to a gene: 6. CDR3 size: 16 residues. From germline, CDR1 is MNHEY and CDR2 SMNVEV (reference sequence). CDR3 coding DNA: TGTGCCAGCAGTTTCGGGGGGACCATTAGCACAGATACGCAGTATTTT. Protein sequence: CASSFGGTISTDTQYF.

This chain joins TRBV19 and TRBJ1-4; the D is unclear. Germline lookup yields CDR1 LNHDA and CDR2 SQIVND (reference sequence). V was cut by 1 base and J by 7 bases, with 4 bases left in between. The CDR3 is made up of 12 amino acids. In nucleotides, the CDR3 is TGTGCCAGTAGTATAGGGGCTGAAAAACTGTTTTTT. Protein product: CASSIGAEKLFF.

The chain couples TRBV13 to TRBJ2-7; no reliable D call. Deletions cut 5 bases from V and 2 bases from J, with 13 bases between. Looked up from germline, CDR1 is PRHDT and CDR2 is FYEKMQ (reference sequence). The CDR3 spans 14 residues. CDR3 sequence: CASSLRPAAYEQYF. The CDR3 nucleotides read TGTGCCAGCAGCCTACGGCCGGCGGCCTACGAGCAGTACTTC.

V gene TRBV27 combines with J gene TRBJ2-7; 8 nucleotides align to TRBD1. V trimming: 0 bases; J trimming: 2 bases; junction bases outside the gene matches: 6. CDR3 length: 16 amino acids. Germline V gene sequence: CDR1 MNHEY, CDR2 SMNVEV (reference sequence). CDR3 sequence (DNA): TGTGCCAGCAGTTTATCTCCCGGGACAGGTCCCTACGAGCAGTACTTC. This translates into CASSLSPGTGPYEQYF.

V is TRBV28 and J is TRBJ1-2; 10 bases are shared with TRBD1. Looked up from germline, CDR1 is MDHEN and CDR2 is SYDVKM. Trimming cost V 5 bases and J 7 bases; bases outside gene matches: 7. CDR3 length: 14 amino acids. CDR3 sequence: CASSDPGTGAGYTF. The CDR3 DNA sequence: TGTGCCAGCAGTGATCCCGGGACAGGGGCTGGCTACACCTTC.

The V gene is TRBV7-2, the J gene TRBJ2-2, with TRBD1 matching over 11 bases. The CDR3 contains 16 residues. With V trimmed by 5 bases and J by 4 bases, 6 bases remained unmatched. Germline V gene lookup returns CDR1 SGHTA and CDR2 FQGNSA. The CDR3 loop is CASSRLGQGGTGELFF. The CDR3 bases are TGTGCCAGCAGCCGTTTGGGACAGGGGGGCACCGGGGAGCTGTTTTTT.

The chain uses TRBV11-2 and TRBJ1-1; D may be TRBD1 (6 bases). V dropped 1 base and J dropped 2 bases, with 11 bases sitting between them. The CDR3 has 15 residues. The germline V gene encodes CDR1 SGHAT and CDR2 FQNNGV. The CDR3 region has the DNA TGTGCCAGCAGCTTAGCCCTGGGGGCAAACACTGAAGCTTTCTTT. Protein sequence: CASSLALGANTEAFF.

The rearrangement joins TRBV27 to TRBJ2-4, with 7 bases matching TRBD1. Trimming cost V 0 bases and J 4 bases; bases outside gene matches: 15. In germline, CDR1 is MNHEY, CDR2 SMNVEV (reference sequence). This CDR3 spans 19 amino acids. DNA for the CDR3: TGTGCCAGCAGTTTATCGTTCATCGCCAGGACAGGCAGAAAAAACATTCAGTACTTC. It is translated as CASSLSFIARTGRKNIQYF.

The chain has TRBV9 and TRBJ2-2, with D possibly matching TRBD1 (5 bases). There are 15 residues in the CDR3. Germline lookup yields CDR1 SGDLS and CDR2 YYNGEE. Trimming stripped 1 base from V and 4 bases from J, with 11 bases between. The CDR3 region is CASSVSRQSTGELFF. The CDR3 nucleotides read TGTGCCAGCAGCGTAAGCCGACAGAGCACCGGGGAGCTGTTTTTT.

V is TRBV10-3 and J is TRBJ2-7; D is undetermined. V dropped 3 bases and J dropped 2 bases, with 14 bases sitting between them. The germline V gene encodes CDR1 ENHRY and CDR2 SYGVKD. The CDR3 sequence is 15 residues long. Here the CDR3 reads CAISEPLGRAYEQYF. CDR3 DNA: TGTGCCATCAGTGAACCCTTGGGCCGAGCCTACGAGCAGTACTTC.

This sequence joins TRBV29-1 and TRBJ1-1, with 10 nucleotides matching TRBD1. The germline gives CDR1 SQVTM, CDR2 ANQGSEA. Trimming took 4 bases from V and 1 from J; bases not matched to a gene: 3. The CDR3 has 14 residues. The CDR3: CSVAGTGANTEAFF. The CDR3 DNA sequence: TGCAGCGTTGCCGGGACAGGGGCGAACACTGAAGCTTTCTTT.

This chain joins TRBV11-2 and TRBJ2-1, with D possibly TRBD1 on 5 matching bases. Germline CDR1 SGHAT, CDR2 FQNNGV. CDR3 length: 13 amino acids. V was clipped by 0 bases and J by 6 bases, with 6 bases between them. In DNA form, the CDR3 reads TGTGCCAGCAGCTTAGACAGGGCCAATGAGCAGTTCTTC. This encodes CASSLDRANEQFF.

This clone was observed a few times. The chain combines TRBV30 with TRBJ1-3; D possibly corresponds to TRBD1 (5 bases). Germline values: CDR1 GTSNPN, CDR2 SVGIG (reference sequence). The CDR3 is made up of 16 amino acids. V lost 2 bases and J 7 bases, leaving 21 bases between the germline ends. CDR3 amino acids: CAWSSNRDLDRNTIYF. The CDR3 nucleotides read TGTGCCTGGAGTTCGAACCGGGACTTAGATCGGAACACCATATATTTT.

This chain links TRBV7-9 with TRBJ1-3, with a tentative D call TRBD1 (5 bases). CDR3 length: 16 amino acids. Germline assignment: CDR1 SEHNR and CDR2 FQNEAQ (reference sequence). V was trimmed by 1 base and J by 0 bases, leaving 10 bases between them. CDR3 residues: CASSLEGEYSGNTIYF. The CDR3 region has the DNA TGTGCCAGCAGCTTAGAAGGGGAATACTCTGGAAACACCATATATTTT. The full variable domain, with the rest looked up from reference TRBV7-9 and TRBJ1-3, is DTGVSQNPRHKITKRGQNVTFRCDPISEHNRLYWYRQTLGQGPEFLTYFQNEAQLEKSRLLSDRFSAERPKGSFSTLEIQRTEQGDSAMYLCASSLEGEYSGNTIYFGEGSWLTVV.